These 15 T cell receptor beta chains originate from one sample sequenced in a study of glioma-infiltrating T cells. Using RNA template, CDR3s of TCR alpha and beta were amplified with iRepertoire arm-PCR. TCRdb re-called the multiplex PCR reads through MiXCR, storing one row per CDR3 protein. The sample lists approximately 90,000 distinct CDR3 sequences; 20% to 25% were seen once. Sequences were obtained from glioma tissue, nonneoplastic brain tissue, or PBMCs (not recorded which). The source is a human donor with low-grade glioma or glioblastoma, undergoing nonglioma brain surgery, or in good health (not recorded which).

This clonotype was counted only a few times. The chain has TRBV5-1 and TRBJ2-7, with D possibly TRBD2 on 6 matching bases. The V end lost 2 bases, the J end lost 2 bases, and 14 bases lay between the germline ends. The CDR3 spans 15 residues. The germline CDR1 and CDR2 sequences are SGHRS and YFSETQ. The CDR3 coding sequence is TGCGCCAGCAGCTTTGGGGGGTCGGTTGCCTACGAGCAGTACTTC. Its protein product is CASSFGGSVAYEQYF. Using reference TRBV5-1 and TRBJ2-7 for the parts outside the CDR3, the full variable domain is KAGVTQTPRYLIKTRGQQVTLSCSPISGHRSVSWYQQTPGQGLQFLFEYFSETQRNKGNFPGRFSGRQFSNSRSEMNVSTLELGDSALYLCASSFGGSVAYEQYFGPGTRLTVT.

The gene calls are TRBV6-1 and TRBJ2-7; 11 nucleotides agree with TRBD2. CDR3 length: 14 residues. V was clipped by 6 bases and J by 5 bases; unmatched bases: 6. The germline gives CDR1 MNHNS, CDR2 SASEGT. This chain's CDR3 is CASRTSGTDNEQYF. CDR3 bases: TGTGCCAGCAGGACTAGCGGGACGGACAACGAGCAGTACTTC.

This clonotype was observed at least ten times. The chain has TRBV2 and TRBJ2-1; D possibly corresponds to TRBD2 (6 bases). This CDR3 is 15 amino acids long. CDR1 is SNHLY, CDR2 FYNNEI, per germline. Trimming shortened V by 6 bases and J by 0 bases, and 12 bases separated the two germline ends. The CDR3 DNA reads TGTGCCAGCAGGGCCCTAGCGATCTCCTACAATGAGCAGTTCTTC. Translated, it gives CASRALAISYNEQFF. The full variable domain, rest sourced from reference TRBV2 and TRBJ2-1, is EPEVTQTPSHQVTQMGQEVILRCVPISNHLYFYWYRQILGQKVEFLVSFYNNEISEKSEIFDDQFSVERPDGSNFTLKIRSTKLEDSAMYFCASRALAISYNEQFFGPGTRLTVL.

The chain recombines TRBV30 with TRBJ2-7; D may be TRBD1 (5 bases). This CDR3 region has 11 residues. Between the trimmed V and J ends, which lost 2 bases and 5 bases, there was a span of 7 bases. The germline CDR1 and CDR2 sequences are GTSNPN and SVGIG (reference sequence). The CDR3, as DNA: TGTGCCTGGAGTTCCAGGGACGAGCAGTACTTC. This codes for CAWSSRDEQYF.

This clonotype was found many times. The CDR3 protein is CASSPRERINYGYTF. The CDR3 DNA follows: TGTGCCAGCTCACCAAGGGAAAGGATCAACTATGGCTACACCTTC. The rearrangement uses TRBV18 and TRBJ1-2; D gene unclear. Germline V gene data show CDR1 as KGHSH and CDR2 as LQKENI. The CDR3 consists of 15 residues. Trimming stripped 2 bases from V and 2 bases from J, with 12 bases between.

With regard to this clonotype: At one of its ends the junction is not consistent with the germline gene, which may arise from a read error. The CDR3 here is CASSYPRGTSGQGNERFF. CDR3 DNA sequence: TGTGCCAGCAGTTACCCTAGGGGGACTAGCGGCCAGGGGAATGAGCGGTTCTTC. V usage is TRBV6-6 and J usage is TRBJ2-1, with TRBD2 identical over 11 bases. CDR1 MNHNY and CDR2 SVGAGI come from the germline V gene (reference sequence). This CDR3 has 18 amino acids.

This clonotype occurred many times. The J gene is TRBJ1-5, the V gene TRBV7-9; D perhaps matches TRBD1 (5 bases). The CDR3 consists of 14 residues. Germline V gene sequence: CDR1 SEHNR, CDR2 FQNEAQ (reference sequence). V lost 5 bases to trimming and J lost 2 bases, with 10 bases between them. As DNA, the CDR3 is TGTGCCAGCAGCCCCGGGGGTGGCAATCAGCCCCAGCATTTT. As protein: CASSPGGGNQPQHF.

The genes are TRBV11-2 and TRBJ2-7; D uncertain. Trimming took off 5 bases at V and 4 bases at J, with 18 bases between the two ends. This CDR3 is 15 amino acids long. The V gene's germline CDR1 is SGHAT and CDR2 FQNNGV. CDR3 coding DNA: TGTGCCAGCAGCCCCCGGTTAGACTTTATGTACGAGCAGTACTTC. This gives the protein CASSPRLDFMYEQYF.

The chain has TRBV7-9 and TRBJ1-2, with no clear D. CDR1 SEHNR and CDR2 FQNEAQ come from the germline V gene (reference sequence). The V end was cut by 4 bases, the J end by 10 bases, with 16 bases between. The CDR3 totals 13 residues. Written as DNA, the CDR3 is TGTGCCAGCAGCTCTCAGGAAGGCTATAACTACACCTTC. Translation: CASSSQEGYNYTF.

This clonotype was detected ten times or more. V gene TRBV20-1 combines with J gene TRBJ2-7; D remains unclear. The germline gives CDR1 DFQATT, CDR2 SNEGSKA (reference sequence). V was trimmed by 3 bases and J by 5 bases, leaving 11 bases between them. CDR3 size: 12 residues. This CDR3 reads CSASKWADEQYF. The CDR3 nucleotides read TGCAGTGCTAGCAAGTGGGCTGACGAGCAGTACTTC.

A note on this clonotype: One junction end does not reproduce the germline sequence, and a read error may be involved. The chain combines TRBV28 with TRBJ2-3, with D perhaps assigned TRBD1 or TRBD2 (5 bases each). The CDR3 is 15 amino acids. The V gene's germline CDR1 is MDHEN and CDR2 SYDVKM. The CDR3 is CASSSHGTRADTQYF. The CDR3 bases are TGCGCCAGCAGTTCCCATGGGACCAGGGCAGATACGCAGTATTTT. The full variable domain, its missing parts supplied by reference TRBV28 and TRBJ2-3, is DVKVTQSSRYLVKRTGEKVFLECVQDMDHENMFWYRQDPGLGLRLIYFSYDVKMKEKGDIPEGYSVSREKKERFSLILESASTNQTSMYLCASSSHGTRADTQYFGPGTRLTVL.

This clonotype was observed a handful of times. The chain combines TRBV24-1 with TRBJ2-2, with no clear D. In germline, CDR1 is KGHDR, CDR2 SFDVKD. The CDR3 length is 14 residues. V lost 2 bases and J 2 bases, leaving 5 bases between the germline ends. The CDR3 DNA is TGTGCCACCAGTGATTACATCAACACCGGGGAGCTGTTTTTT. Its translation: CATSDYINTGELFF.

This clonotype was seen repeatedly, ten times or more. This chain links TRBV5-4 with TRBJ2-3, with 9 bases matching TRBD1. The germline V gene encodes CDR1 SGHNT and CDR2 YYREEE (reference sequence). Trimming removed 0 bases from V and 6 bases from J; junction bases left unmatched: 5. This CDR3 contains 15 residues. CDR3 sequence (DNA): TGTGCCAGCAGCTTGGGACAGGGGGTGACGGATACGCAGTATTTT. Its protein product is CASSLGQGVTDTQYF. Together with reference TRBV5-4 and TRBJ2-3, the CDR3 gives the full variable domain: ETGVTQSPTHLIKTRGQQVTLRCSSQSGHNTVSWYQQALGQGPQFIFQYYREEENGRGNFPPRFSGLQFPNYSSELNVNALELDDSALYLCASSLGQGVTDTQYFGPGTRLTVL.

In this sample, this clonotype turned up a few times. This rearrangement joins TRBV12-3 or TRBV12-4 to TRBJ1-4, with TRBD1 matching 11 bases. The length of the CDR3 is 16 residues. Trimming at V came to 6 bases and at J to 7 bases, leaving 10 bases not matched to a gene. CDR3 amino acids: CASRGQGVLVSEKLFF. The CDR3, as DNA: TGTGCCAGCAGGGGACAGGGGGTTCTCGTAAGTGAAAAACTGTTTTTT.

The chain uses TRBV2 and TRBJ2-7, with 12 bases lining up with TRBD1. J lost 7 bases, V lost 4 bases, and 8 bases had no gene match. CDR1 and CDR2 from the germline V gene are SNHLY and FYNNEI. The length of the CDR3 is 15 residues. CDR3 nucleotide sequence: TGTGCCAGCAGTGCAAGCCGGGACAGGGGGCTTGAGCAGTACTTC. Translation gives CASSASRDRGLEQYF.